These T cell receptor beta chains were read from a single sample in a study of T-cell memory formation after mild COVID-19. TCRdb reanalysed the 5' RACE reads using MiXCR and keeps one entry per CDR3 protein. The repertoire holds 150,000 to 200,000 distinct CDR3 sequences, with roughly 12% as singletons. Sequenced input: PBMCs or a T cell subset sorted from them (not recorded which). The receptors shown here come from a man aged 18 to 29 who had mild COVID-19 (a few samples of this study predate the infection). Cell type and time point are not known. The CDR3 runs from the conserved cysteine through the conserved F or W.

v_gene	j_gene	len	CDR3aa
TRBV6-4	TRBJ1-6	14	CASSPAPGQGTLHF
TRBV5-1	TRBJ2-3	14	CASSWDRGRYTQYF
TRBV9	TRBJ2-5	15	CASSGGTAVQETQYF
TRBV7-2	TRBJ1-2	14	CASSLGSTRYGYTF
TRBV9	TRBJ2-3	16	CASSSTSGGPTDTQYF
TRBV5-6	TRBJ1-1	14	CASSWGPGNTEAFF
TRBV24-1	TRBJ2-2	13	CAASPANTGELFF
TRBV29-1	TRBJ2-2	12	CSVGKDTGELFF
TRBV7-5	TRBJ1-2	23	CISVPEASLRDRGLLPENYGYTF
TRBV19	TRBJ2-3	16	CASSIYSLASTDTQYF
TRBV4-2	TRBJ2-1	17	CASSRNRPGLTYNEQFF
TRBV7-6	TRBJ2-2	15	CASSSYRGLTGELFF
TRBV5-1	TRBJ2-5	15	CASSLALQKQETQYF
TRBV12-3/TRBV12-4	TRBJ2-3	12	CASRFHTDTQYF
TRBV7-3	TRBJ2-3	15	CASSLTGNFYDTQYF
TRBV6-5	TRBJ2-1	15	CASSSQGALGNEQFF
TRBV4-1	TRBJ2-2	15	CASSPDRLVFGELFF
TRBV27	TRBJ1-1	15	CASSLKGEWGTEAFF
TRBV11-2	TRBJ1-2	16	CASSFRQLLRGYGYTF
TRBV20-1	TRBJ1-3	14	CSEQADRWGNTIYF
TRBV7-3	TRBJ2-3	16	CASSLQLAGGTDTQYF
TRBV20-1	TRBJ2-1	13	CSARDRSEVEQFF
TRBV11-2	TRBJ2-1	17	CASSWRQGSISYNEQFF
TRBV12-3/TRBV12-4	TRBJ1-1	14	CASSSQGAGTEAFF
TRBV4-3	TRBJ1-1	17	CASSQGIGGGRGTEAFF
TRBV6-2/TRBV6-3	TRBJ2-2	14	CASRNSIDTGELFF
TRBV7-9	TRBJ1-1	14	CASSSHHRNTEAFF
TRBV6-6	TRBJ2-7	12	CASSRGRVEQYF
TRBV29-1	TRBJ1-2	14	CSVEEDKGGYGYTF
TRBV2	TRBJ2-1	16	CASKKIAGVSYNEQFF
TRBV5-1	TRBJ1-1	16	CASSPTGGWGNTEAFF
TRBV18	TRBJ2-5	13	CASSPQGEETQYF
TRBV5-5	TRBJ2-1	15	CASSMYRGTYNEQFF
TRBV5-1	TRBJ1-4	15	CASSRGRSTNEKLFF
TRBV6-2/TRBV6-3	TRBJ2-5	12	CASSYSDGTQYF
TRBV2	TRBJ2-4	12	CASNRVENIQYF
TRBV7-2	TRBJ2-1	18	CASSLVRAGGLSYNEQFF
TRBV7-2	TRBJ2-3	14	CASSYKGFADTQYF
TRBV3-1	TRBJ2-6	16	CASSHPAASGANVLTF
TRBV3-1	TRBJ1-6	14	CASSPSWHDSPLHF
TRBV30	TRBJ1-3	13	CAWGVGSGNTIYF
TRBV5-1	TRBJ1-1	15	CASSFSTGMNTEAFF
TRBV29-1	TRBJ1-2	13	CSVEDRVDYGYTF
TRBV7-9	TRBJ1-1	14	CASNPSGMNTEAFF
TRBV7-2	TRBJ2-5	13	CASSAGAGTTQYF
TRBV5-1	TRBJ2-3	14	CASSLVGSGDTQYF
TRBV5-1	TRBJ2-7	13	CASSGGTVYEQYF
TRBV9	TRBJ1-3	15	CASSTQGISGNTIYF
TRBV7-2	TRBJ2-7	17	CASSTRGSGGLTYEQYF
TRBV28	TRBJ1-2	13	CASRSPPEGGYTF
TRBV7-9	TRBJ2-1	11	CASSPYNEQFF